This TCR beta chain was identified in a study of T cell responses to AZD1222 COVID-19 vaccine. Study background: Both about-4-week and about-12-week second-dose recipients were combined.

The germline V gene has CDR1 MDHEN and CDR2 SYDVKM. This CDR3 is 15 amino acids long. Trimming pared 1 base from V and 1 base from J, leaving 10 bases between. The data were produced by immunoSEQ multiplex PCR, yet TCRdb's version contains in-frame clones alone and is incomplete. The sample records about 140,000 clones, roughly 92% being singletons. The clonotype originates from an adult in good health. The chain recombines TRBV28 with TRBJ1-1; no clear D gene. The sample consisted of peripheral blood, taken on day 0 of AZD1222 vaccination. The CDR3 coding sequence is TGTGCCAGCAGTTTATTGGCCTCGGGGAACACTGAAGCTTTCTTT. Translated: CASSLLASGNTEAFF. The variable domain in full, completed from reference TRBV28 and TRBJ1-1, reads DVKVTQSSRYLVKRTGEKVFLECVQDMDHENMFWYRQDPGLGLRLIYFSYDVKMKEKGDIPEGYSVSREKKERFSLILESASTNQTSMYLCASSLLASGNTEAFFGQGTRLTVV.